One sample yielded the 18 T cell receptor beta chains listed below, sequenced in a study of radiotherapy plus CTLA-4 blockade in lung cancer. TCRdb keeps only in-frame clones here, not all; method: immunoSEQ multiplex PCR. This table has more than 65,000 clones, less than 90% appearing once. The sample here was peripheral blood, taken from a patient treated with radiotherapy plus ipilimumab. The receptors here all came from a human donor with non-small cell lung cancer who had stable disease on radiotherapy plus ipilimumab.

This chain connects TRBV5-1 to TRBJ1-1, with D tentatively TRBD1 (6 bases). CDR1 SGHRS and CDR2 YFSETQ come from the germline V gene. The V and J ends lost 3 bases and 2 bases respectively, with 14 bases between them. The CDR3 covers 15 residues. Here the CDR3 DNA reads TGCGCCAGCAGCTGGGGGGACACCACCAACACTGAAGCTTTCTTT. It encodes CASSWGDTTNTEAFF.

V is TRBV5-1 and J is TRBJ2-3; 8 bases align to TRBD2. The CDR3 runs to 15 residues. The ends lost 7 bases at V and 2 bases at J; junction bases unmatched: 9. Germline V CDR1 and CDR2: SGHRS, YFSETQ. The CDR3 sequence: CASSSAGAITDTQYF. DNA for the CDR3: TGCGCCAGCTCCTCAGCGGGGGCGATCACAGATACGCAGTATTTT.

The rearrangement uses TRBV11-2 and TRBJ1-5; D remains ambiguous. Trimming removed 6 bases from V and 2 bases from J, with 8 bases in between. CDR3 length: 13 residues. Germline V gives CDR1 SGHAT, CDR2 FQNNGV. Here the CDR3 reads CASSSQGNQPQHF. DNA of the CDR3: TGTGCCAGCAGTTCCCAGGGCAATCAGCCCCAGCATTTT.

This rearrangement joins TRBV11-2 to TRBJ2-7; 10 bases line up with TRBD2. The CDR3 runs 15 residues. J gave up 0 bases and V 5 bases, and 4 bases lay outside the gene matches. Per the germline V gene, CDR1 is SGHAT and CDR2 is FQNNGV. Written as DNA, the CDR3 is TGTGCCAGCAGCCTAGCGGGAGCGAACTCCTACGAGCAGTACTTC. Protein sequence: CASSLAGANSYEQYF.

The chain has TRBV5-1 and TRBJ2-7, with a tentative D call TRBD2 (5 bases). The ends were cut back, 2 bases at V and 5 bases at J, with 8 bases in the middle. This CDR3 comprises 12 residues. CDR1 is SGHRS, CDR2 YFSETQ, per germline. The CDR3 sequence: CASSLEGDEQYF. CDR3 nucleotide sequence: TGCGCCAGCAGCTTAGAGGGAGACGAGCAGTACTTC.

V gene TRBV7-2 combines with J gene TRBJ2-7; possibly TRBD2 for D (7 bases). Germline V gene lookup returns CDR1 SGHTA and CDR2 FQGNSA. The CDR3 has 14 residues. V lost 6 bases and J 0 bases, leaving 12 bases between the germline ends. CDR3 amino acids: CASRGGAYSYEQYF. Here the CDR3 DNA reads TGTGCCAGCAGGGGGGGGGCCTACTCCTACGAGCAGTACTTC.

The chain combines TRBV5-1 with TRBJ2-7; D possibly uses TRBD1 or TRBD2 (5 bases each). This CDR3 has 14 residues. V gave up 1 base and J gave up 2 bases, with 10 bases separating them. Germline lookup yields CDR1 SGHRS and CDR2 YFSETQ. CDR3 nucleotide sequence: TGCGCCAGCAGCTTGAGGGACCGACCCTACGAGCAGTACTTC. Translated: CASSLRDRPYEQYF.

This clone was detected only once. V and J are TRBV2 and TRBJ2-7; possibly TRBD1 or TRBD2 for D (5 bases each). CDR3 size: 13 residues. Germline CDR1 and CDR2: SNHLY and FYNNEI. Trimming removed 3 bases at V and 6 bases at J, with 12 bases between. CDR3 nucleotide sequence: TGTGCCAGCAGTGACAACGGGGCGGGCGAGCAGTACTTC. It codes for CASSDNGAGEQYF.

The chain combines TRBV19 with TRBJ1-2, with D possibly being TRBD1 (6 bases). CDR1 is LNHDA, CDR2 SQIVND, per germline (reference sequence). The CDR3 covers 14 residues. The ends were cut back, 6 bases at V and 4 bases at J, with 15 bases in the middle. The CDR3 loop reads CASRSQGPIYGYTF. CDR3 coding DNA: TGTGCCAGTAGGTCGCAGGGGCCGATCTATGGCTACACCTTC.

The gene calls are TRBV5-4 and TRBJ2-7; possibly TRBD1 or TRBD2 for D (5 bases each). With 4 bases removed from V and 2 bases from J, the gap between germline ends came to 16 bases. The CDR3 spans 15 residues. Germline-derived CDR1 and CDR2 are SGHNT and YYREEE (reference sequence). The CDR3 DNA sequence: TGTGCCAGCAGCCCTCCCGGGGCAGGGACCTACGAGCAGTACTTC. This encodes CASSPPGAGTYEQYF.

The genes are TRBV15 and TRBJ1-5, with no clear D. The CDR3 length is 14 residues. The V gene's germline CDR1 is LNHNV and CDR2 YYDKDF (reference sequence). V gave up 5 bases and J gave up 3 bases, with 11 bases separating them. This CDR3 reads CATSATMSNQPQHF. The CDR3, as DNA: TGTGCCACCAGCGCAACTATGTCCAATCAGCCCCAGCATTTT.

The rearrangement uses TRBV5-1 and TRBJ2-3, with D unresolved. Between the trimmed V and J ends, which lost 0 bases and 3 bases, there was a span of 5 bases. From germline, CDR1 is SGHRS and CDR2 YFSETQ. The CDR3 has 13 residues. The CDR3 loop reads CASSLGFTDTQYF. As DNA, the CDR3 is TGCGCCAGCAGCTTGGGGTTTACAGATACGCAGTATTTT.

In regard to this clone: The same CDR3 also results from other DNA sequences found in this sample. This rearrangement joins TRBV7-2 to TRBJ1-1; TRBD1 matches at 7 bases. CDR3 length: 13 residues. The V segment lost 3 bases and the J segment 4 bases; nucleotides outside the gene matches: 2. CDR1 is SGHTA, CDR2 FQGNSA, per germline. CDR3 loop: CASSFPGGTEAFF. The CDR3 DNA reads TGTGCCAGCAGCTTTCCAGGGGGCACTGAAGCTTTCTTT.

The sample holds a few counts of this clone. The CDR3 spells CASSWQGIYLNTGELFF. CDR3 coding DNA: TGTGCCAGCAGCTGGCAGGGGATCTACCTTAACACCGGGGAGCTGTTTTTT. The V gene is TRBV5-4, the J gene TRBJ2-2; D may be TRBD1 (6 bases). The length of the CDR3 is 17 residues. Trimming shortened V by 3 bases and J by 2 bases, and 17 bases separated the two germline ends. CDR1 and CDR2 (germline): SGHNT, YYREEE (reference sequence).

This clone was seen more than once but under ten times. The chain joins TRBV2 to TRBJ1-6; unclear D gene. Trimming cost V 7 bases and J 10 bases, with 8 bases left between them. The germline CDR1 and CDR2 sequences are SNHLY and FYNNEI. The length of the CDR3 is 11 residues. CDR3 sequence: CASTIASPLHF. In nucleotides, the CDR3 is TGTGCCAGCACCATTGCCTCACCCCTCCACTTT. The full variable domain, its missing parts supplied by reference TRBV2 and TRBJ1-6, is EPEVTQTPSHQVTQMGQEVILRCVPISNHLYFYWYRQILGQKVEFLVSFYNNEISEKSEIFDDQFSVERPDGSNFTLKIRSTKLEDSAMYFCASTIASPLHFGNGTRLTVT.

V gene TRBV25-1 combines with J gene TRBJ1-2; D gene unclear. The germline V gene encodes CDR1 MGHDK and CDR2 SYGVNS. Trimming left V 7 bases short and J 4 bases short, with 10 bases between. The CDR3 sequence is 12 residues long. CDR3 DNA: TGTGCCAGCACGGGAGCCTTCTATGGCTACACCTTC. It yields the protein CASTGAFYGYTF.

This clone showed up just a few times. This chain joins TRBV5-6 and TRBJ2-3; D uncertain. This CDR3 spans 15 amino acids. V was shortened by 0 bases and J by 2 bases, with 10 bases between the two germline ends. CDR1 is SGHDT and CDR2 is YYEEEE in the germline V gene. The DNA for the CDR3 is TGTGCCAGCAGCTTGGTTCACAGATACACAGATACGCAGTATTTT. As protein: CASSLVHRYTDTQYF.

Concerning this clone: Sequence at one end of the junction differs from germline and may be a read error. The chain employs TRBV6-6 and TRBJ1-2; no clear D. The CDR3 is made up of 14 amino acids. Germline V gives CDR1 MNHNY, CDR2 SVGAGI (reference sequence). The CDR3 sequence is CASSYFTDSYGYTF. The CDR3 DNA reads TGTGCCAGCAGTTACTTTACCGATTCCTATGGTTACACCTTC.